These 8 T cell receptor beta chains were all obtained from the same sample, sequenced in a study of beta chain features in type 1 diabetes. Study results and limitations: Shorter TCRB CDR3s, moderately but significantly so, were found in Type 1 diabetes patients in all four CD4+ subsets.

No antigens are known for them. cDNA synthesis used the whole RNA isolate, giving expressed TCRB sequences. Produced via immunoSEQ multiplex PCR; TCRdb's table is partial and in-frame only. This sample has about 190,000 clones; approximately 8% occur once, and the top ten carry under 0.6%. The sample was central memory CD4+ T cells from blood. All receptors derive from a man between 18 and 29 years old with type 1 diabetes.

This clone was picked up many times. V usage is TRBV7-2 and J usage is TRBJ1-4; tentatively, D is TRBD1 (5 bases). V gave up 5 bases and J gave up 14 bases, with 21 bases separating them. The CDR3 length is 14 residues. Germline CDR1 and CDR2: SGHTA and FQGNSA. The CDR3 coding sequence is TGTGCCAGCAGCGATTCTAGGGGTGCCCAGGTGCTGTTTTTT. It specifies CASSDSRGAQVLFF.

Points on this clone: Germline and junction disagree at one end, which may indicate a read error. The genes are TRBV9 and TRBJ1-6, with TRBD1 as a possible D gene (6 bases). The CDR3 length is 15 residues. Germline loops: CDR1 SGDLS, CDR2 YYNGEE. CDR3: CASSVGLGADSPLHF. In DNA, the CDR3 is TGTGCCAGCAGCGTAGGTCTGGGGGCGGATTCGCCCCTCCACTTT.

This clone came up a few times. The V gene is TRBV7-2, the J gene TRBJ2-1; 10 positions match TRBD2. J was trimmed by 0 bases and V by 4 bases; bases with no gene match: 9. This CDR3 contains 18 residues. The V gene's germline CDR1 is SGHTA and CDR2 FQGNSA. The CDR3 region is CASSSGTLAGSSYNEQFF. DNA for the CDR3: TGTGCCAGCAGCTCAGGGACACTAGCGGGGAGCTCCTACAATGAGCAGTTCTTC.

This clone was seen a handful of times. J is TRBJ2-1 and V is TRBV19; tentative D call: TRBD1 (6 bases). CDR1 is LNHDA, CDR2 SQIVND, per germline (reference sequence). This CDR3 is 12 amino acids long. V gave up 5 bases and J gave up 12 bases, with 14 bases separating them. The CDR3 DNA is TGTGCCAGTAGTGACCGACAGGCAGGGCAGTTCTTC. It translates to CASSDRQAGQFF.

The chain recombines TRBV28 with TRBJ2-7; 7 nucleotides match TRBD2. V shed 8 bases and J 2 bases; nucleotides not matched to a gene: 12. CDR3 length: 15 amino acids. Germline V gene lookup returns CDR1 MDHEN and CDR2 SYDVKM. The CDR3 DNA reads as TGTGCCAGCTCAGAGGCGGGAGTATTCACCTACGAGCAGTACTTC. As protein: CASSEAGVFTYEQYF.

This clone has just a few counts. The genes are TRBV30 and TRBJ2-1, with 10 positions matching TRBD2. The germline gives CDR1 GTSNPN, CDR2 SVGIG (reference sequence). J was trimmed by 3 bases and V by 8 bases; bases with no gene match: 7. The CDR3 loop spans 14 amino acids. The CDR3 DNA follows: TGTGCCGGACTGAAGCGGGAGGGCTACAATGAGCAGTTCTTC. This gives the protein CAGLKREGYNEQFF.

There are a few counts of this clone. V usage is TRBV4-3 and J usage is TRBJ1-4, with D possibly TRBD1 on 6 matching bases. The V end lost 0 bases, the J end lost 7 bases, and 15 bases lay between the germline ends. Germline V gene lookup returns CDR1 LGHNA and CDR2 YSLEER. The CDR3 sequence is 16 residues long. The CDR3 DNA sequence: TGCGCCAGCAGCCAAGATCTCCAGGGGTTGGGTGAAAAACTGTTTTTT. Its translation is CASSQDLQGLGEKLFF.

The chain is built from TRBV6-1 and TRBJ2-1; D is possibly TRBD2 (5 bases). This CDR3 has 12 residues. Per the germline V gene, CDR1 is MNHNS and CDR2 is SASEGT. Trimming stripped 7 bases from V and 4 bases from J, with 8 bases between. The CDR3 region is CASTSPYNEQFF. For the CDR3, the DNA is TGTGCCAGCACTAGCCCTTACAATGAGCAGTTCTTC.